Following are 10 T cell receptor beta chains from one sample sequenced in a study of technical replicates of blood from a handful of donors. The table came from immunoSEQ multiplex PCR; TCRdb's copy has only in-frame clones and leaves some out. The sample has approximately 73,000 clones; 96% are singletons. The material sequenced was T cells isolated from PBMCs. These receptors were obtained from a human donor in good health.

This rearrangement joins TRBV28 to TRBJ2-7, with 8 bases that match TRBD1. Losses at the gene ends were 3 bases for V and 2 bases for J; bases not matched to a gene: 6. The CDR3 is 15 amino acids. The germline CDR1 and CDR2 sequences are MDHEN and SYDVKM. The CDR3 DNA sequence: TGTGCCAGCAGTTTTCCCCAGGACAGGGCCTACGAGCAGTACTTC. Amino acids: CASSFPQDRAYEQYF. The complete variable domain, with remaining parts taken from reference TRBV28 and TRBJ2-7, reads DVKVTQSSRYLVKRTGEKVFLECVQDMDHENMFWYRQDPGLGLRLIYFSYDVKMKEKGDIPEGYSVSREKKERFSLILESASTNQTSMYLCASSFPQDRAYEQYFGPGTRLTVT.

V gene TRBV7-9 combines with J gene TRBJ1-5; 8 bases line up with TRBD1. Trimming at V came to 5 bases and at J to 4 bases, leaving 7 bases not matched to a gene. The length of the CDR3 is 15 residues. The germline CDR1 and CDR2 sequences are SEHNR and FQNEAQ (reference sequence). The CDR3 bases are TGTGCCAGCAGCAAAACGGGACAGGATAATCAGCCCCAGCATTTT. Encoded protein: CASSKTGQDNQPQHF. Full variable domain (rest looked up from reference TRBV7-9 and TRBJ1-5): DTGVSQNPRHKITKRGQNVTFRCDPISEHNRLYWYRQTLGQGPEFLTYFQNEAQLEKSRLLSDRFSAERPKGSFSTLEIQRTEQGDSAMYLCASSKTGQDNQPQHFGDGTRLSIL.

The gene calls are TRBV6-6 and TRBJ2-5; 11 bases align to TRBD2. Germline V CDR1 and CDR2: MNHNY, SVGAGI (reference sequence). Losses at the gene ends were 6 bases for V and 1 base for J; bases not matched to a gene: 4. The CDR3 is made up of 15 amino acids. CDR3 coding DNA: TGTGCCAGCAGCACTCTAGCGGGAGGCCAAGAGACCCAGTACTTC. Translating it yields CASSTLAGGQETQYF.

The chain combines TRBV30 with TRBJ2-1, with TRBD1 matching over 7 bases. Germline V lookup: CDR1 GTSNPN, CDR2 SVGIG (reference sequence). J gave up 7 bases and V 0 bases, and 6 bases lay outside the gene matches. The CDR3 extends over 14 amino acids. The CDR3 here is CAWSVLQGENEQFF. The CDR3 region has the DNA TGTGCCTGGAGTGTACTCCAGGGGGAGAATGAGCAGTTCTTC.

The chain recombines TRBV5-1 with TRBJ2-1; 7 bases map to TRBD2. After removal of 4 bases from V and 7 bases from J, the junction contained 8 bases not matched to a gene. CDR1 and CDR2 from the germline V gene are SGHRS and YFSETQ. The CDR3 covers 14 residues. Written as DNA, the CDR3 is TGCGCCAGCAGCCACACCGGGACTACTAATGAGCAGTTCTTC. Translating gives CASSHTGTTNEQFF. Drawing the rest from reference TRBV5-1 and TRBJ2-1, the complete variable domain is KAGVTQTPRYLIKTRGQQVTLSCSPISGHRSVSWYQQTPGQGLQFLFEYFSETQRNKGNFPGRFSGRQFSNSRSEMNVSTLELGDSALYLCASSHTGTTNEQFFGPGTRLTVL.

CDR3 bases: TGTGCCAGCAGCCTCCGGACTAGCGAGACCTACGAGCAGTACTTC. It is translated as CASSLRTSETYEQYF. This chain joins TRBV7-9 and TRBJ2-7, with 9 nucleotides matching TRBD2. The CDR3 has 15 residues. The germline gives CDR1 SEHNR, CDR2 FQNEAQ (reference sequence). With 5 bases clipped from V and 2 bases from J, the junction kept 7 bases outside the gene matches.

V usage is TRBV10-2 and J usage is TRBJ2-5, with TRBD2 matching over 9 bases. CDR1 and CDR2 from the germline V gene are WSHSY and SAAADI. The CDR3 is 15 residues long. The junction had 8 bases not matched to a gene; V was cut back by 6 bases and J by 3 bases. The CDR3 loop reads CASRAGSSGEETQYF. CDR3 sequence (DNA): TGCGCCAGCAGGGCAGGGTCTAGCGGGGAAGAGACCCAGTACTTC.

The genes are TRBV25-1 and TRBJ2-2; 9 bases align to TRBD1. The germline CDR1 and CDR2 sequences are MGHDK and SYGVNS. The CDR3 consists of 15 residues. Trimming cost V 5 bases and J 4 bases; bases outside gene matches: 5. CDR3 sequence reads: CASSKQGAGTGELFF. The CDR3 DNA reads as TGTGCCAGCAGTAAACAGGGGGCAGGCACCGGGGAGCTGTTTTTT.

The genes are TRBV28 and TRBJ1-1; D might be TRBD1 (6 bases). In germline, CDR1 is MDHEN, CDR2 SYDVKM. CDR3 length: 16 amino acids. Trimming removed 3 bases from V and 0 bases from J, with 14 bases in between. The chain's CDR3 is CASSLVVDRMNTEAFF. The DNA for the CDR3 is TGTGCCAGCAGTTTGGTAGTGGACAGAATGAACACTGAAGCTTTCTTT. Full variable domain (remainder filled in from reference TRBV28 and TRBJ1-1): DVKVTQSSRYLVKRTGEKVFLECVQDMDHENMFWYRQDPGLGLRLIYFSYDVKMKEKGDIPEGYSVSREKKERFSLILESASTNQTSMYLCASSLVVDRMNTEAFFGQGTRLTVV.

The chain employs TRBV12-5 and TRBJ2-7; a possible D gene is TRBD2 (5 bases). Germline V CDR1 and CDR2: LGHNT, FRNRAP. V dropped 1 base and J dropped 6 bases, with 10 bases sitting between them. The CDR3 runs to 13 residues. The DNA for the CDR3 is TGTGCTAGTGGTTTGGGTCTAGCCCCCGAGCAGTACTTC. Protein sequence: CASGLGLAPEQYF.